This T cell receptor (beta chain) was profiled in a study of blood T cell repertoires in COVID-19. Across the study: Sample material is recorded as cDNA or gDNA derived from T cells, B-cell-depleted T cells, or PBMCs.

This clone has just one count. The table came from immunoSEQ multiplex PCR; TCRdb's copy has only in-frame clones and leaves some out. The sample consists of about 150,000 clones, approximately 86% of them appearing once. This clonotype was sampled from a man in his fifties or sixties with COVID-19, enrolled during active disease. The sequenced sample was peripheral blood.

CDR3 loop: CASSFFGGAITEAFF. CDR3 coding DNA: TGTGCCAGCAGCTTTTTTGGGGGGGCGATCACTGAAGCTTTCTTT. The chain recombines TRBV7-3 with TRBJ1-1; TRBD1 is a possible D gene (6 bases). The CDR3 spans 15 residues. Trimming removed 3 bases from V and 4 bases from J, with 15 bases in between. Germline lookup yields CDR1 SGHTA and CDR2 FQGTGA.